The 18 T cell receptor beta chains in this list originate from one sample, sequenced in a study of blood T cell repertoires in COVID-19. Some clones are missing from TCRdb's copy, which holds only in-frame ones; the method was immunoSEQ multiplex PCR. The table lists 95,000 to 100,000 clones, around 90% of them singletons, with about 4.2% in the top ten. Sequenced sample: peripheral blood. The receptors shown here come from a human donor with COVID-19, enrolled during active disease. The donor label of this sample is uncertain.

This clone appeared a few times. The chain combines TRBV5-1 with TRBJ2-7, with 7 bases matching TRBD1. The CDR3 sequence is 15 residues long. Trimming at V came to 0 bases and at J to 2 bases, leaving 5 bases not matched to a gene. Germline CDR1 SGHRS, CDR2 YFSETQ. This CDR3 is CASSLGSQGAYEQYF. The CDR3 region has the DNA TGCGCCAGCAGCTTGGGGTCCCAGGGGGCCTACGAGCAGTACTTC.

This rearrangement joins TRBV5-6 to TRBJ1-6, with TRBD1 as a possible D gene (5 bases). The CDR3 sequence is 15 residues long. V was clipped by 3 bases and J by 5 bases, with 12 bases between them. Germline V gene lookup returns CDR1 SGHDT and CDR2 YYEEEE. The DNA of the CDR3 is TGTGCCAGCAGCTGGGGGGTCAGCAATAATTCACCCCTCCACTTT. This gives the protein CASSWGVSNNSPLHF.

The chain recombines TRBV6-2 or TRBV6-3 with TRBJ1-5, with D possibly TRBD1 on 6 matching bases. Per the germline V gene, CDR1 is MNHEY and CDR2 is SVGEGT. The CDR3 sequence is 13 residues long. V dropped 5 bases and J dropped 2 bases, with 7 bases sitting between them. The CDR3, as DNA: TGTGCCAGCAGTAGACAGGGCAATCAGCCCCAGCATTTT. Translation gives CASSRQGNQPQHF.

As DNA, the CDR3 is TGTGCCAGCAGCTTAGGCAGGGACTATGGCTACACCTTC. Amino acids: CASSLGRDYGYTF. The chain links TRBV7-9 to TRBJ1-2, with D perhaps matching TRBD1 (5 bases). The V end was cut by 1 base, the J end by 3 bases, with 6 bases between. Per the germline V gene, CDR1 is SEHNR and CDR2 is FQNEAQ (reference sequence). The CDR3 loop spans 13 amino acids.

CDR3 sequence reads: CASSPAPSGNTIYF. CDR3 bases: TGTGCCAGTAGTCCAGCGCCCTCTGGAAACACCATATATTTT. The chain has TRBV19 and TRBJ1-3; D is ambiguous. The V end lost 5 bases, the J end lost 0 bases, and 8 bases lay between the germline ends. Germline CDR1 LNHDA, CDR2 SQIVND (reference sequence). The length of the CDR3 is 14 residues.

The CDR3 here is CASSAAPGGEETQYF. CDR3 DNA sequence: TGTGCCAGCAGTGCGGCCCCCGGGGGGGAGGAGACCCAGTACTTC. The rearrangement joins TRBV27 to TRBJ2-5, with 8 bases identical to TRBD2. CDR1 and CDR2 from the germline V gene are MNHEY and SMNVEV (reference sequence). The CDR3 is 15 amino acids. Trimming took 5 bases from V and 5 from J; bases not matched to a gene: 10.

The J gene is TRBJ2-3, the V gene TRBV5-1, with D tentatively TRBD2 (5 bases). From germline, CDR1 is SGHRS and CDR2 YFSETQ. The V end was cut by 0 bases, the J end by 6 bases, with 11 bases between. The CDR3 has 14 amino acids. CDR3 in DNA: TGCGCCAGCAGCTTGGCCGCGGAGGCGGATACGCAGTATTTT. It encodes CASSLAAEADTQYF.

This chain's CDR3 is CASSYSGSPLHF. The CDR3, as DNA: TGTGCCAGCAGTTACTCGGGCTCACCCCTCCACTTT. The chain recombines TRBV6-5 with TRBJ1-6; D remains ambiguous. Looked up from germline, CDR1 is MNHEY and CDR2 is SVGAGI. The CDR3 has 12 amino acids. V lost 0 bases and J lost 10, with 4 bases in between.

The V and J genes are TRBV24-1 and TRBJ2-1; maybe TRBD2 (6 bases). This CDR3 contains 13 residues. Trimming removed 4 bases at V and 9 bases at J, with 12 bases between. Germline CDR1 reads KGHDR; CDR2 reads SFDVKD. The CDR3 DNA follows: TGTGCCACCAGTGAAAGACGGGGGAGTGAGCAGTTCTTC. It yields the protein CATSERRGSEQFF.

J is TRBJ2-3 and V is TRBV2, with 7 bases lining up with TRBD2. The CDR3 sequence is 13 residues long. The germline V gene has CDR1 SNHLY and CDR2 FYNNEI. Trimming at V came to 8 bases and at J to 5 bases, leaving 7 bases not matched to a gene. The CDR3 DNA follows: TGTGCCAGCCGGCGCGGGGGTGAAGATACGCAGTATTTT. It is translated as CASRRGGEDTQYF.

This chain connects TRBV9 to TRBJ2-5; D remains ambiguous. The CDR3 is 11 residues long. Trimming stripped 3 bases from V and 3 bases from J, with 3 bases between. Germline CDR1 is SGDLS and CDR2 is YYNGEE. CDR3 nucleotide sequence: TGTGCCAGCAGCGCCAAAGAGACCCAGTACTTC. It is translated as CASSAKETQYF. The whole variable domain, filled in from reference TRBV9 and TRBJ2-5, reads DSGVTQTPKHLITATGQRVTLRCSPRSGDLSVYWYQQSLDQGLQFLIQYYNGEERAKGNILERFSAQQFPDLHSELNLSSLELGDSALYFCASSAKETQYFGPGTRLLVL.

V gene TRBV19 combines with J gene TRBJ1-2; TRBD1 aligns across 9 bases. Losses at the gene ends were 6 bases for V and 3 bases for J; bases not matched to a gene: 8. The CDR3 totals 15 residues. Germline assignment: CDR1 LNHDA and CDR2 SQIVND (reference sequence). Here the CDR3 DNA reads TGTGCCAGTAGGGCGCTGGGACAGGGACACTATGGCTACACCTTC. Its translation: CASRALGQGHYGYTF.

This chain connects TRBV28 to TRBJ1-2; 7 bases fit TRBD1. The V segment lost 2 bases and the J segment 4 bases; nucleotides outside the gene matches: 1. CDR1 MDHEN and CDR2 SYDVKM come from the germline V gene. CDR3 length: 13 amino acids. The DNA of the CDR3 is TGTGCCAGCAGTTTACCAGGGGGCTATGGCTACACCTTC. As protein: CASSLPGGYGYTF.

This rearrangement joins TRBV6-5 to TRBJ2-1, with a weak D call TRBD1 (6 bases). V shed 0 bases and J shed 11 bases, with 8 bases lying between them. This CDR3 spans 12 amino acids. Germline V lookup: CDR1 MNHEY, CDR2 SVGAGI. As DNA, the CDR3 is TGTGCCAGCAGTTACTCGAGGGGGAAGCAGTTCTTC. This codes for CASSYSRGKQFF.

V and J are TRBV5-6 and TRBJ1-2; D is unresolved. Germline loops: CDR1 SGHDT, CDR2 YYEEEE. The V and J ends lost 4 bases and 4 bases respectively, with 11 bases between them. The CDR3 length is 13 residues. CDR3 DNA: TGTGCCAGCAGCCCGGGAGTCAGCTATGGCTACACCTTC. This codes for CASSPGVSYGYTF. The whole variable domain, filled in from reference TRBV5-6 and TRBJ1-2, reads DAGVTQSPTHLIKTRGQQVTLRCSPKSGHDTVSWYQQALGQGPQFIFQYYEEEERQRGNFPDRFSGHQFPNYSSELNVNALLLGDSALYLCASSPGVSYGYTFGSGTRLTVV.

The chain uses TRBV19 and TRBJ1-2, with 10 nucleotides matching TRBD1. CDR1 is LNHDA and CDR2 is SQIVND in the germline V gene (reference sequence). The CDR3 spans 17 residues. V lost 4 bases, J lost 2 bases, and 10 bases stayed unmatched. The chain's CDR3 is CASSSQGTGVGNYGYTF. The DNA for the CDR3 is TGTGCCAGTAGTAGCCAGGGGACAGGGGTTGGAAACTATGGCTACACCTTC.

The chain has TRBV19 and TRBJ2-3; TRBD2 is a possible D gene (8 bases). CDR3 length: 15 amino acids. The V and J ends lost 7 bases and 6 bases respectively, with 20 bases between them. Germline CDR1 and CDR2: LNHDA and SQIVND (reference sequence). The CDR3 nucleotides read TGTGCCAGTACCCGACGGGAGGGGGCAGGGGATACGCAGTATTTT. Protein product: CASTRREGAGDTQYF.

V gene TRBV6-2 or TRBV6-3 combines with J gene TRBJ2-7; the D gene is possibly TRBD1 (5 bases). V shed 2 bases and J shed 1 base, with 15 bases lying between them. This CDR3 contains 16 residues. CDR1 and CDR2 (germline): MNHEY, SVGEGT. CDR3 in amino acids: CASSYGARDHSYEQYF. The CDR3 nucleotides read TGTGCCAGCAGTTACGGGGCTAGGGATCATTCCTACGAGCAGTACTTC.